This T cell receptor beta chain was identified during a study of T cell responses to AZD1222 COVID-19 vaccine. Assay: immunoSEQ multiplex PCR; the TCRdb copy retains only in-frame clones and omits some. The sample carries roughly 200,000 clones, around 88% recorded once. V lost 7 bases to trimming and J lost 7 bases; unmatched junction nucleotides: 13. Germline CDR1 and CDR2: SQVTM and ANQGSEA. This CDR3 contains 14 residues. Notes on the study in general: Donors skewed white British and female; clonal diversity was possibly underestimated. Nearly half of unique spike-specific TCRs reportedly avoided B.1.351 and B.1.1.7 mutated regions.

Of note for this clone: The antigen is not known.

The J gene is TRBJ2-4, the V gene TRBV29-1; TRBD2 matches 7 bases. Sequenced here: peripheral blood, sampled on day 0 of AZD1222 vaccination. The source of this sequence is an adult in good health. The CDR3 region has the DNA TGCAGCGGCATGCGGGGGACTGGGGGGAACATTCAGTACTTC. This translates into CSGMRGTGGNIQYF. Using reference TRBV29-1 and TRBJ2-4 for the parts outside the CDR3, the full variable domain is SAVISQKPSRDICQRGTSLTIQCQVDSQVTMMFWYRQQPGQSLTLIATANQGSEATYESGFVIDKFPISRPNLTFSTLTVSNMSPEDSSIYLCSGMRGTGGNIQYFGAGTRLSVL.